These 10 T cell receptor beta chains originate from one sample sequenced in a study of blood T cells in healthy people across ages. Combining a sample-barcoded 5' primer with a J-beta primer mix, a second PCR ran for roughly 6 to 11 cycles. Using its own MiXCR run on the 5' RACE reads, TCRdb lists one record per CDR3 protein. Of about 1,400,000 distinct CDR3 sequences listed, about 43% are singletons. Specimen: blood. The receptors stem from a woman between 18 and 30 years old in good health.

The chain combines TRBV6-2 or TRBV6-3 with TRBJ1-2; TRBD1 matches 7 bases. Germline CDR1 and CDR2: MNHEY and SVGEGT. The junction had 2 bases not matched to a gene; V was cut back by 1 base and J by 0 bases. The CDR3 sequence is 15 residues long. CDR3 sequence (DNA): TGTGCCAGCAGTTACTTAGGGACAGCTAACTATGGCTACACCTTC. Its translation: CASSYLGTANYGYTF.

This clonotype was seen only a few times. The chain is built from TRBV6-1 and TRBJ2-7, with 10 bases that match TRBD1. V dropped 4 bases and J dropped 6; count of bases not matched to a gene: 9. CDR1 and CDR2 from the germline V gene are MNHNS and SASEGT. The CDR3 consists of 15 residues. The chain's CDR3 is CASSVQGQGISEQYF. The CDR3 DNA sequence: TGTGCCAGCAGTGTCCAGGGACAGGGGATCTCCGAGCAGTACTTC.

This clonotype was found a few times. CDR3 sequence reads: CSPVIDGELFF. CDR3 in DNA: TGCAGCCCCGTTATTGACGGGGAGCTGTTTTTT. The chain has TRBV29-1 and TRBJ2-2; D is undetermined. Looked up from germline, CDR1 is SQVTM and CDR2 is ANQGSEA. Trimming stripped 8 bases from V and 7 bases from J, with 11 bases between. The CDR3 sequence is 11 residues long.

CDR3 nucleotide sequence: TGTGCCAGCAGTTTCCGGGCCCTTAATGGGATTGAAGCTTTCTTT. It is translated as CASSFRALNGIEAFF. The chain uses TRBV6-2 or TRBV6-3 and TRBJ1-1; D is undetermined. The CDR3 loop spans 15 amino acids. The V end was cut by 4 bases, the J end by 7 bases, with 19 bases between. Germline V gene data show CDR1 as MNHEY and CDR2 as SVGEGT.

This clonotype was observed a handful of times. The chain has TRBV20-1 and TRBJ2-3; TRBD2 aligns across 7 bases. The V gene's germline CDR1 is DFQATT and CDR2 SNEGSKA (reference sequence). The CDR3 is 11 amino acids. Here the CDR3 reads CTLRLANTQYF. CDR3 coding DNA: TGCACCCTAAGACTAGCTAATACGCAGTATTTT.

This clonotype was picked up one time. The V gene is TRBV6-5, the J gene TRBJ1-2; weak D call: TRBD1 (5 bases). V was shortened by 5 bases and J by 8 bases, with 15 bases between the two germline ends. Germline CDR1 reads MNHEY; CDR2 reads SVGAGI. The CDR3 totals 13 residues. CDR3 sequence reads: CASSGTRDQGYTF. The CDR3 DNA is TGTGCCAGCAGTGGTACCCGGGACCAAGGCTACACCTTC.

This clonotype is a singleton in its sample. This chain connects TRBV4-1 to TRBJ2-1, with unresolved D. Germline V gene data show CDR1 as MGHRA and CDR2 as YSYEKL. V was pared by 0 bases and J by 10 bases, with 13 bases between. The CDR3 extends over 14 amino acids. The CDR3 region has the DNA TGCGCCAGCAGCCAAGAACTAAGCTCCTACGAGCAGTTCTTC. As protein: CASSQELSSYEQFF.

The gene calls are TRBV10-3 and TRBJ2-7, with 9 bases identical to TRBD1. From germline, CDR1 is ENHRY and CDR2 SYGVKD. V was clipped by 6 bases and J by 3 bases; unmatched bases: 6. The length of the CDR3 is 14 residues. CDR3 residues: CAIRPGQGDYEQYF. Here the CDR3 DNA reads TGTGCCATCAGGCCGGGACAGGGAGACTACGAGCAGTACTTC.

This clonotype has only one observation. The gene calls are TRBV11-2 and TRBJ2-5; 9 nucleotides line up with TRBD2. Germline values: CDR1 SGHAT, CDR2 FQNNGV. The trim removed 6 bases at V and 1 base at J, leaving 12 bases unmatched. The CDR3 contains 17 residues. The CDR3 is CASSYRVGTSSQETQYF. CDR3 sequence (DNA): TGTGCCAGCAGTTATAGGGTAGGGACTAGCTCCCAAGAGACCCAGTACTTC.

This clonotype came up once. CDR3 coding DNA: TGTGCCAGCTCACGAGCAGAAAACTATGGCTACACCTTC. It yields the protein CASSRAENYGYTF. The genes are TRBV18 and TRBJ1-2; D is unresolved. The CDR3 has 13 amino acids. V lost 4 bases and J 2 bases, leaving 8 bases between the germline ends. Germline CDR1 is KGHSH and CDR2 is LQKENI.